These 27 T cell receptor beta chains were sequenced from one sample in a study of blood T cell repertoires in COVID-19. Here immunoSEQ multiplex PCR was the method, and the copy in TCRdb shows in-frame clones only, minus some. The repertoire holds about 180,000 clones, with 90% as singletons. Sequenced sample: peripheral blood. These receptors were obtained from a man aged 50 or older with acute or convalescent COVID-19.

CDR3 DNA sequence: TGCGCCAGCAGCCAAGTAGCCGGGACAGGGGATTCCTACGAGCAGTACTTC. Translation: CASSQVAGTGDSYEQYF. The chain couples TRBV4-1 to TRBJ2-7; 10 nucleotides line up with TRBD1. J lost 1 base, V lost 1 base, and 7 bases had no gene match. This CDR3 contains 17 residues. Germline V lookup: CDR1 MGHRA, CDR2 YSYEKL.

This chain connects TRBV5-4 to TRBJ2-7, with 13 positions matching TRBD2. CDR1 is SGHNT and CDR2 is YYREEE in the germline V gene (reference sequence). The junction had 4 bases not matched to a gene; V was cut back by 0 bases and J by 4 bases. The CDR3 is 16 residues long. This CDR3 reads CASSLGGTSGKYEQYF. The DNA of the CDR3 is TGTGCCAGCAGCTTGGGGGGGACTAGCGGGAAATACGAGCAGTACTTC.

In this sample, this clone turned up once. The chain links TRBV15 to TRBJ2-2; 8 positions match TRBD2. This CDR3 comprises 17 residues. Germline V gene data show CDR1 as LNHNV and CDR2 as YYDKDF (reference sequence). The V and J ends lost 6 bases and 6 bases, in that order; junction bases with no gene match: 15. Here the CDR3 DNA reads TGTGCCACCAGGGAGTCGGGGGGGGGATTATCACCCGGGGAGCTGTTTTTT. Translation gives CATRESGGGLSPGELFF.

This rearrangement joins TRBV19 to TRBJ1-2, with 7 bases matching TRBD1. CDR1 LNHDA and CDR2 SQIVND come from the germline V gene (reference sequence). This CDR3 comprises 17 residues. The junction had 11 bases not matched to a gene; V was cut back by 4 bases and J by 0 bases. This chain's CDR3 is CASSTFRDSLTNYGYTF. The CDR3 nucleotides read TGTGCCAGTAGTACCTTCCGGGACAGCTTAACTAACTATGGCTACACCTTC.

The chain carries TRBV18 and TRBJ1-2; 9 bases align to TRBD1. The ends lost 2 bases at V and 0 bases at J; junction bases unmatched: 4. There are 16 residues in the CDR3. Germline CDR1 KGHSH, CDR2 LQKENI. The CDR3 sequence: CASSPGTGYPNYGYTF. As DNA, the CDR3 is TGTGCCAGCTCACCAGGGACAGGGTACCCTAACTATGGCTACACCTTC. Based on the CDR3 plus reference TRBV18 and TRBJ1-2, the full variable domain is NAGVMQNPRHLVRRRGQEARLRCSPMKGHSHVYWYRQLPEEGLKFMVYLQKENIIDESGMPKERFSAEFPKEGPSILRIQQVVRGDSAAYFCASSPGTGYPNYGYTFGSGTRLTVV.

The chain has TRBV3-1 (or the pseudogene TRBV3-2) and TRBJ2-1; 7 bases align to TRBD1. Germline V CDR1 and CDR2: LGHDT, YNNKEL (reference sequence). The CDR3 has 16 amino acids. The trim removed 4 bases at V and 6 bases at J, leaving 12 bases unmatched. CDR3 nucleotides: TGTGCCAGCAGCCGAGGGGGCTCGGCAGGGGCCAATGAGCAGTTCTTC. Translated: CASSRGGSAGANEQFF.

This chain uses TRBV6-5 with TRBJ2-2; 9 nucleotides match TRBD1. With 7 bases clipped from V and 3 bases from J, the junction kept 3 bases outside the gene matches. The CDR3 contains 14 residues. Per germline, CDR1 MNHEY and CDR2 SVGAGI. CDR3 sequence (DNA): TGTGCCAGCACGAGGACAGGGGACACCGGGGAGCTGTTTTTT. Protein sequence: CASTRTGDTGELFF.

V and J are TRBV27 and TRBJ2-7; D gene uncertain. This CDR3 contains 13 residues. V shed 1 base and J shed 0 bases, with 4 bases lying between them. Germline loops: CDR1 MNHEY, CDR2 SMNVEV (reference sequence). CDR3 coding DNA: TGTGCCAGCAGTTTATTTAGCTCCTACGAGCAGTACTTC. Amino acid sequence: CASSLFSSYEQYF.

The chain employs TRBV28 and TRBJ1-5, with D maybe TRBD1 (6 bases). The germline V gene has CDR1 MDHEN and CDR2 SYDVKM. The CDR3 has 13 amino acids. Trimming took 8 bases from V and 2 from J, leaving 10 bases between them. CDR3 nucleotide sequence: TGTGCCAGCCTACAGGGTGGCAATCAGCCCCAGCATTTT. It encodes CASLQGGNQPQHF.

The rearrangement uses TRBV28 and TRBJ1-5, with D unclear. CDR1 is MDHEN and CDR2 is SYDVKM in the germline V gene. CDR3 length: 13 residues. Trimming cost V 3 bases and J 1 base, with 4 bases left between them. CDR3 coding DNA: TGTGCCAGCAGTTTTAGAAGCAATCAGCCCCAGCATTTT. Amino acids: CASSFRSNQPQHF.

The chain carries TRBV11-3 and TRBJ1-2, with TRBD1 identical over 9 bases. The CDR3 is made up of 15 amino acids. The trim removed 5 bases at V and 4 bases at J, leaving 8 bases unmatched. The germline CDR1 and CDR2 sequences are SGHNT and YENEEA. CDR3 region: CASSARTGGSYGYTF. CDR3 bases: TGTGCCAGCAGCGCGCGAACAGGGGGCAGCTATGGCTACACCTTC.

This clone occurred a few times. The chain is built from TRBV29-1 and TRBJ2-7; the match to TRBD2 covers 8 bases. J lost 0 bases, V lost 7 bases, and 8 bases had no gene match. CDR1 is SQVTM, CDR2 ANQGSEA, per germline. This CDR3 contains 14 residues. CDR3 sequence: CSARSGGSSYEQYF. CDR3 nucleotides: TGCAGCGCCCGCAGCGGGGGAAGCTCCTACGAGCAGTACTTC.

This clone occurred once. This sequence joins TRBV4-3 and TRBJ2-3; D is unresolved. V was cut by 0 bases and J by 5 bases, with 18 bases left in between. Germline CDR1 reads LGHNA; CDR2 reads YSLEER. This CDR3 has 17 residues. CDR3 sequence (DNA): TGCGCCAGCAGCCAAGAGGAAAGCGTATCAGTGGGAGATACGCAGTATTTT. As protein: CASSQEESVSVGDTQYF.

The chain recombines TRBV7-8 with TRBJ1-2; unclear D gene. The CDR3 runs 18 residues. Trimming removed 1 base from V and 4 bases from J, with 22 bases in between. Germline-derived CDR1 and CDR2 are SGHVS and FQNEAQ. CDR3 sequence (DNA): TGTGCCAGCAGCTTAGTAGGAAGACACCTTACCCATTTCTATGGCTACACCTTC. This codes for CASSLVGRHLTHFYGYTF.

This CDR3 reads CASSLLGQGSNNPYEQYF. For the CDR3, the DNA is TGTGCCAGCAGTTTACTGGGACAGGGGTCGAATAATCCCTACGAGCAGTACTTC. The chain carries TRBV27 and TRBJ2-7, with 10 bases lining up with TRBD1. The CDR3 spans 18 residues. With V trimmed by 2 bases and J by 2 bases, 12 bases remained unmatched. Per germline, CDR1 MNHEY and CDR2 SMNVEV (reference sequence).

The chain joins TRBV6-5 to TRBJ1-6; D not certain. V was pared by 8 bases and J by 3 bases, with 11 bases between. Germline V gene sequence: CDR1 MNHEY, CDR2 SVGAGI. This CDR3 comprises 14 residues. The CDR3 sequence is CASGERGYNSPLHF. The CDR3 region has the DNA TGTGCCAGCGGGGAGCGGGGCTATAATTCACCCCTCCACTTT.

This rearrangement joins TRBV6-6 to TRBJ2-7, with 12 bases lining up with TRBD2. Germline assignment: CDR1 MNHNY and CDR2 SVGAGI (reference sequence). J was trimmed by 9 bases and V by 6 bases; bases with no gene match: 12. The CDR3 totals 15 residues. The CDR3 sequence: CASSNTPSGRAGQYF. CDR3 coding DNA: TGTGCCAGCAGCAACACACCTAGCGGGAGGGCCGGGCAGTACTTC.

The CDR3 nucleotides read TGTGCCAGCAGCCCAAAGGGGGCCGGGGAGCTGTTTTTT. Its protein is CASSPKGAGELFF. This chain connects TRBV7-9 to TRBJ2-2; D may be TRBD1 (6 bases). CDR3 length: 13 amino acids. V lost 5 bases and J 6 bases, leaving 10 bases between the germline ends. CDR1 is SEHNR, CDR2 FQNEAQ, per germline (reference sequence).

The gene calls are TRBV24-1 and TRBJ2-3; 8 nucleotides agree with TRBD1. This CDR3 is built from 14 residues. CDR1 and CDR2 (germline): KGHDR, SFDVKD. V shed 10 bases and J 3 bases; nucleotides not matched to a gene: 8. The CDR3 nucleotides read TGTGCCACGACCGACAGGGGAGGAACAGATACGCAGTATTTT. Translation: CATTDRGGTDTQYF.

The V call is TRBV19, the J call TRBJ1-5, with D maybe TRBD1 (6 bases). V shed 10 bases and J shed 0 bases, with 13 bases lying between them. This CDR3 spans 14 amino acids. The germline CDR1 and CDR2 sequences are LNHDA and SQIVND (reference sequence). The CDR3 loop reads CATTRTASNQPQHF. In nucleotides, the CDR3 is TGTGCCACTACCCGGACAGCTAGCAATCAGCCCCAGCATTTT.

The rearrangement links TRBV2 to TRBJ1-1; D unclear. V lost 1 base, J lost 5 bases, and 14 bases lay in between. The CDR3 loop spans 15 amino acids. Germline CDR1 SNHLY, CDR2 FYNNEI. The CDR3 sequence: CASSEVGGEGTEAFF. The CDR3 DNA reads TGTGCCAGCAGTGAAGTAGGCGGGGAAGGGACTGAAGCTTTCTTT.

The genes are TRBV4-3 and TRBJ2-1; D perhaps matches TRBD2 (7 bases). Germline V gene data show CDR1 as LGHNA and CDR2 as YSLEER. The CDR3 sequence is 18 residues long. Trimming pared 0 bases from V and 2 bases from J, leaving 17 bases between. DNA for the CDR3: TGCGCCAGCAGCCAAGAGGGATGGGGGCGGGGGCCCTACAATGAGCAGTTCTTC. Protein sequence: CASSQEGWGRGPYNEQFF.

The gene calls are TRBV2 and TRBJ1-5, with D perhaps TRBD1 (6 bases). V lost 6 bases and J lost 6, with 15 bases in between. CDR3 length: 14 amino acids. CDR1 SNHLY and CDR2 FYNNEI come from the germline V gene. This CDR3 is CASSVLETGQPQHF. In nucleotides, the CDR3 is TGTGCCAGCAGCGTCCTTGAGACAGGTCAGCCCCAGCATTTT.

This clone was detected only once. The chain has TRBV18 and TRBJ2-7; 9 nucleotides align to TRBD2. V dropped 6 bases and J dropped 0; count of bases not matched to a gene: 3. Per germline, CDR1 KGHSH and CDR2 LQKENI. The CDR3 contains 14 residues. The CDR3 sequence is CASSLSGSSYEQYF. CDR3 bases: TGTGCCAGCTCTCTTAGCGGGAGCTCCTACGAGCAGTACTTC.

The table lists this clone with a count of one. J is TRBJ2-2 and V is TRBV7-8; D remains ambiguous. Germline V gives CDR1 SGHVS, CDR2 FQNEAQ. Between the trimmed V and J ends, which lost 1 base and 7 bases, there was a span of 7 bases. The CDR3 runs to 13 residues. The CDR3 sequence is CASSLVADGELFF. CDR3 coding DNA: TGTGCCAGCAGCTTAGTGGCTGACGGGGAGCTGTTTTTT.

V and J are TRBV30 and TRBJ1-2; D remains ambiguous. The CDR3 length is 18 residues. V was shortened by 2 bases and J by 2 bases, with 24 bases between the two germline ends. CDR1 GTSNPN and CDR2 SVGIG come from the germline V gene (reference sequence). The CDR3 DNA reads as TGTGCCTGGAGTACCCCCCCGCTAGGAGGGTTCAGAAACTATGGCTACACCTTC. Translating it yields CAWSTPPLGGFRNYGYTF. The full variable domain, completed using reference TRBV30 and TRBJ1-2, is SQTIHQWPATLVQPVGSPLSLECTVEGTSNPNLYWYRQAAGRGLQLLFYSVGIGQISSEVPQNLSASRPQDRQFILSSKKLLLSDSGFYLCAWSTPPLGGFRNYGYTFGSGTRLTVV.

The CDR3 loop is CASSRSTGGANNEQFF. The CDR3 DNA sequence: TGCGCCAGCAGCAGGTCAACAGGGGGTGCAAACAATGAGCAGTTCTTC. This chain links TRBV5-1 with TRBJ2-1, with 8 bases matching TRBD1. The CDR3 runs 16 residues. The germline CDR1 and CDR2 sequences are SGHRS and YFSETQ. Germline trimming cut 4 bases from V and 5 bases from J; bases unmatched to any gene: 11.